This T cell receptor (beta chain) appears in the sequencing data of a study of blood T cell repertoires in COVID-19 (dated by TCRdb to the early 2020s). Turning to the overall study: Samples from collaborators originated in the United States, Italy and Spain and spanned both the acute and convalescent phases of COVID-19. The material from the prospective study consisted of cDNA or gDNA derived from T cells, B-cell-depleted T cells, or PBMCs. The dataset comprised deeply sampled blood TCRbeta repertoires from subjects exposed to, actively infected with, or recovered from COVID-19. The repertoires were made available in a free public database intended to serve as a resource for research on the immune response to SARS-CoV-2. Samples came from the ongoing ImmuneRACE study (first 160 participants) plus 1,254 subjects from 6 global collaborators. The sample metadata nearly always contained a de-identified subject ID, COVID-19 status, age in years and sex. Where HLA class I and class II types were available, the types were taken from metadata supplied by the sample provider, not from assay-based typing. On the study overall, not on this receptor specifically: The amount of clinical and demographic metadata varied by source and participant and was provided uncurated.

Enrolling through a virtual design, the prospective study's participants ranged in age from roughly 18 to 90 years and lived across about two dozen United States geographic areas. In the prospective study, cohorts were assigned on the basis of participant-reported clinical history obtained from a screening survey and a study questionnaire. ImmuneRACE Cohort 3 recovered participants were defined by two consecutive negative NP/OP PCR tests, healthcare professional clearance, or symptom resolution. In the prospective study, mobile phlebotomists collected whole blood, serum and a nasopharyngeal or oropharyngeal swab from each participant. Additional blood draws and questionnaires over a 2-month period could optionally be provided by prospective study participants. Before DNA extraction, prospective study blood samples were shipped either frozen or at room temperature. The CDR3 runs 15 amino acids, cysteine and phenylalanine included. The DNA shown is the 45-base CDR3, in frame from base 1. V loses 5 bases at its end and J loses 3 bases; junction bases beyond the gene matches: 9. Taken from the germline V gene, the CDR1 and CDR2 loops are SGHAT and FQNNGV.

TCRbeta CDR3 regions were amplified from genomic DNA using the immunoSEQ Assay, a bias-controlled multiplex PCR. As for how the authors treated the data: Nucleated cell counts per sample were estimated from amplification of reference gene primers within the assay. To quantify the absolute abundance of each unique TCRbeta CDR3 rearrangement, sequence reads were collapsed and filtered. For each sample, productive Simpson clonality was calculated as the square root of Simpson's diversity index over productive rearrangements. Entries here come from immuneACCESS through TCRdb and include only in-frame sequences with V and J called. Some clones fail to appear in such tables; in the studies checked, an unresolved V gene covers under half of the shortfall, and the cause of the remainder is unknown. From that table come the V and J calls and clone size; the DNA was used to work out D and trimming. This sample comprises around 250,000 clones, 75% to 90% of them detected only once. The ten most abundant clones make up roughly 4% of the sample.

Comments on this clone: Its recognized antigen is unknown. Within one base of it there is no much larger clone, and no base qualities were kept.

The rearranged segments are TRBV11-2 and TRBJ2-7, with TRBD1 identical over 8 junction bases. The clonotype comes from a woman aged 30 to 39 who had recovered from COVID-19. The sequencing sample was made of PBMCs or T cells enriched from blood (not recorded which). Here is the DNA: TGTGCCAGCAGCCCCCCCGGACAGGGAAACTACGAGCAGTACTTC. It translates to CASSPPGQGNYEQYF. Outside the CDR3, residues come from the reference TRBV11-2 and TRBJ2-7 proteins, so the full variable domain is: EAGVAQSPRYKIIEKRQSVAFWCNPISGHATLYWYQQILGQGPKLLIQFQNNGVVDDSQLPKDRFSAERLKGVDSTLKIQPAKLEDSAVYLCASSPPGQGNYEQYFGPGTRLTVT.